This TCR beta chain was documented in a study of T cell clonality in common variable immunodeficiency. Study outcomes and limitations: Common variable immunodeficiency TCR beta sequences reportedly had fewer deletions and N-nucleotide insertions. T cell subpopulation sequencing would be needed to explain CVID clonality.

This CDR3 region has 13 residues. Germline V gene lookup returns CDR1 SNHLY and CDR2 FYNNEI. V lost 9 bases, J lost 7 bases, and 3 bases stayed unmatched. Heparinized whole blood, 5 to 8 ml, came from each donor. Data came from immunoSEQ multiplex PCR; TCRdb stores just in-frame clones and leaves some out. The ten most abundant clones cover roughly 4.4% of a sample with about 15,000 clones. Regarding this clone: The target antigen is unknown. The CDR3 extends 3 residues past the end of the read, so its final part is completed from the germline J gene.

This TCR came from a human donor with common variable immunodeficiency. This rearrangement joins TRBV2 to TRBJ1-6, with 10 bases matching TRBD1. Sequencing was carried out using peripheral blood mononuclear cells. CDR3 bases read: TGTGCCAGTTCGGGACAGGGGAATTCACCC. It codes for CASSGQGNSP. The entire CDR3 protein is CASSGQGNSPLHF.